This T cell receptor (beta chain) was observed in a study of blood T cell repertoires in COVID-19 (dated by TCRdb to the early 2020s). A note on the overall study: Samples from collaborators originated in the United States, Italy and Spain and spanned both the acute and convalescent phases of COVID-19. The material from the prospective study consisted of cDNA or gDNA derived from T cells, B-cell-depleted T cells, or PBMCs. The dataset comprised deeply sampled blood TCRbeta repertoires from subjects exposed to, actively infected with, or recovered from COVID-19. The repertoires were made available in a free public database intended to serve as a resource for research on the immune response to SARS-CoV-2. The samples were drawn from two sources: the first 160 participants of the ongoing ImmuneRACE study, and 1,000 to 1,500 subjects contributed by 6 global collaborators. Nearly every sample came with metadata listing a de-identified subject ID, COVID-19 status, age in years and sex. Where HLA class I and class II types were available, the types were taken from metadata supplied by the sample provider, not from assay-based typing.

Concerning this clone itself: What antigen it recognizes has not been identified. Nothing much larger sits one base from this clone, and base qualities are not available.

What the research found in general, with its limitations: How much clinical and demographic metadata was included differed by source and by participant, and the metadata was provided uncurated.

Participants in the prospective study were aged roughly 18 to 89 years, lived in approximately 26 United States geographic areas, and enrolled through a virtual design. Cohort assignment in the prospective study relied on participant-reported clinical history from a screening survey and a study questionnaire. For ImmuneRACE Cohort 3, a participant was defined as recovered based on two consecutive negative NP/OP PCR tests, clearance by a healthcare professional, or resolution of symptoms. In the prospective study, mobile phlebotomists collected whole blood, serum and a nasopharyngeal or oropharyngeal swab from each participant. Over a 2-month period, participants in the prospective study had the option of providing additional blood draws and questionnaires. Before DNA extraction, prospective study blood samples were shipped either frozen or at room temperature. TCRbeta CDR3 regions were amplified from genomic DNA using the immunoSEQ Assay, a bias-controlled multiplex PCR. As for the authors' bioinformatics: The number of nucleated cells in each sample was estimated from the amplification of reference gene primers within the assay. To quantify the absolute abundance of each unique TCRbeta CDR3 rearrangement, sequence reads were collapsed and filtered. For each sample, productive Simpson clonality was calculated as the square root of Simpson's diversity index over productive rearrangements. Sourced from immuneACCESS, this table was stored by TCRdb with only in-frame sequences that have V and J called. A share of the clones is absent; for the studies checked, an unresolved V gene accounts for under half, and the remainder has no known explanation. That table furnishes V, J and clone size, whereas the DNA furnished D and trimming. The sample includes 300,000 to 400,000 clones, with 89% observed a single time. The ten biggest clones cover around 4.8% of the sample.

Sequencing was carried out using PBMCs or T cells enriched from blood (not recorded which). This clonotype was obtained from a man aged 55-75 years who had recovered from COVID-19.

The DNA reads as follows: TGTGCCAGCTCGGGACTAGCGGGAACCACCGGGGAGCTGTTTTTT. Protein translation: CASSGLAGTTGELFF. The chain is made from TRBV2 and TRBJ2-2; TRBD2 lines up with 13 middle nucleotides. The CDR3, from cysteine to phenylalanine, totals 15 residues. The CDR3 DNA has 45 bases and is translated from base 1. Here V drops 8 bases and J drops 4 bases, and the junction holds 4 bases not matched to any gene. The germline V gene yields SNHLY for CDR1 and FYNNEI for CDR2.